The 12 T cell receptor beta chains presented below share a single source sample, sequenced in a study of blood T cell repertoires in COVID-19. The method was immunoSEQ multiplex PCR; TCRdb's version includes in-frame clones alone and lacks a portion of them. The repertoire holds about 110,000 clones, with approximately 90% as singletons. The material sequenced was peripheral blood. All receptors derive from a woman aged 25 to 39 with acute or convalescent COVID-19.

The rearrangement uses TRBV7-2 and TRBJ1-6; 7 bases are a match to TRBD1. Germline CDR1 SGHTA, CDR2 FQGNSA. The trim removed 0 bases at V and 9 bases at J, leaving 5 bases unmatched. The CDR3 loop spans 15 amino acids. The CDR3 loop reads CASSLAQGGSSPLHF. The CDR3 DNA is TGTGCCAGCAGCTTAGCTCAAGGGGGCAGTTCACCCCTCCACTTT.

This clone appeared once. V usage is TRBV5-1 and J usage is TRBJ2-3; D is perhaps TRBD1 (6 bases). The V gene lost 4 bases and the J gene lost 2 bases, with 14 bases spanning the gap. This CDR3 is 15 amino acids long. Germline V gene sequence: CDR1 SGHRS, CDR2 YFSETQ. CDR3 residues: CASSTGTVTTDTQYF. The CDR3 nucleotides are TGCGCCAGCAGCACAGGGACCGTAACCACAGATACGCAGTATTTT.

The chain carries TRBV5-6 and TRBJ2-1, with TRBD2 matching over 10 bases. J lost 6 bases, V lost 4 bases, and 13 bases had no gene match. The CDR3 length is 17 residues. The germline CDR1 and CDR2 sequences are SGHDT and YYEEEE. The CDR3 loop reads CASSLSRAGGPVNEQFF. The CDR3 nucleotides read TGTGCCAGCAGCCTGAGTAGAGCGGGGGGGCCAGTCAATGAGCAGTTCTTC.

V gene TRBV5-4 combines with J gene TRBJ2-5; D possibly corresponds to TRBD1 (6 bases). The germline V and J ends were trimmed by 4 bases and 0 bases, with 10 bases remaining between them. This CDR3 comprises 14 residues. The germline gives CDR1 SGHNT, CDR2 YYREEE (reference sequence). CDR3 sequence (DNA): TGTGCCAGCAGCCCAGACAGGTACCAAGAGACCCAGTACTTC. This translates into CASSPDRYQETQYF. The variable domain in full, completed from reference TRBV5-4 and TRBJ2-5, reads ETGVTQSPTHLIKTRGQQVTLRCSSQSGHNTVSWYQQALGQGPQFIFQYYREEENGRGNFPPRFSGLQFPNYSSELNVNALELDDSALYLCASSPDRYQETQYFGPGTRLLVL.

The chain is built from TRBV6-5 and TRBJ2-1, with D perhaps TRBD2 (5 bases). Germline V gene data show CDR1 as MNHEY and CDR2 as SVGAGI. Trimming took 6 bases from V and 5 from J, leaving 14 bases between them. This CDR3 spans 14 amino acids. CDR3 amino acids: CASSPGLANNEQFF. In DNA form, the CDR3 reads TGTGCCAGCAGCCCCGGCCTAGCCAACAATGAGCAGTTCTTC.

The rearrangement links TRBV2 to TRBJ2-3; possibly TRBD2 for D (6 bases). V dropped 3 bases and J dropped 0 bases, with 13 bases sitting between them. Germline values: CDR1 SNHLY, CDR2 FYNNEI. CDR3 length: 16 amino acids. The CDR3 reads CASSEHGGISTDTQYF. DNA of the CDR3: TGTGCCAGCAGTGAGCACGGGGGTATAAGCACAGATACGCAGTATTTT.

The CDR3 region has the DNA TGTGCCAGCAGCCCGCTAGCGGGGGGAAGCACAGATACGCAGTATTTT. Its protein product is CASSPLAGGSTDTQYF. The chain combines TRBV7-3 with TRBJ2-3; TRBD2 agrees at 11 bases. J gave up 0 bases and V 5 bases, and 4 bases lay outside the gene matches. This CDR3 has 16 residues. Germline-derived CDR1 and CDR2 are SGHTA and FQGTGA.

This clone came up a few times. The CDR3 protein is CASSLFQYAYNSPLHF. DNA for the CDR3: TGTGCCAGCAGCTTGTTTCAGTACGCCTATAATTCACCCCTCCACTTT. This chain connects TRBV5-6 to TRBJ1-6; the D is unclear. CDR1 and CDR2 (germline): SGHDT, YYEEEE. The CDR3 loop spans 16 amino acids. Trimming stripped 1 base from V and 2 bases from J, with 10 bases between.

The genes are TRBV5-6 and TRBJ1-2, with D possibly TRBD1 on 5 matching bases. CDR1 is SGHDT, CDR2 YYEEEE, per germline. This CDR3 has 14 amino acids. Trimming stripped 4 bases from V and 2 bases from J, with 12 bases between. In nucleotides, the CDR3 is TGTGCCAGCAGCCCCCTGGGGCAAAACTATGGCTACACCTTC. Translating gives CASSPLGQNYGYTF.

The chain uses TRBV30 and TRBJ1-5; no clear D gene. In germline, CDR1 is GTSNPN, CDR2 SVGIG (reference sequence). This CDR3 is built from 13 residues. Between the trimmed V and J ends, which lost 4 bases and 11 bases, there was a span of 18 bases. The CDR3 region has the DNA TGTGCCTGGACCACAGAACCCGAGGGTGCCCAGCATTTT. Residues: CAWTTEPEGAQHF.

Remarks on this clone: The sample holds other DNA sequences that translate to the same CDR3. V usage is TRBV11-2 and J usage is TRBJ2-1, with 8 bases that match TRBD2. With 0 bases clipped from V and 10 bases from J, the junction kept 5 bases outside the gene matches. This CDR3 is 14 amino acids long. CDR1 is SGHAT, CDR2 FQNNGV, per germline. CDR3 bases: TGTGCCAGCAGCTTAGACGGGGGGGCGCGAGAGCAGTTCTTC. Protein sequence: CASSLDGGAREQFF.

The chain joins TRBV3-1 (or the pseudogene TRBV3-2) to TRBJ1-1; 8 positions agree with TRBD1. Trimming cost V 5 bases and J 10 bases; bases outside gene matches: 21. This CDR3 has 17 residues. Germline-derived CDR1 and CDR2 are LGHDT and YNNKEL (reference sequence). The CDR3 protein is CASSKRGDRGSSSGAFF. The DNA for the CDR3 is TGTGCCAGCAGCAAGAGGGGAGACAGGGGTTCCTCGAGTGGAGCTTTCTTT.